The 5 T cell receptor beta chains presented below share a single source sample, sequenced in a study of T-cell memory formation after mild COVID-19 (dated by TCRdb to the early 2020s). Libraries were constructed by 5' RACE. The listed sequencing device is Illumina NovaSeq 6000. Using fastp at Q25 and MiXCR, TCRdb reprocessed the public reads and kept productive beta chains. One record per CDR3 amino acid sequence lists the most common genes and DNA. The sample has fewer than 500,000 distinct CDR3 sequences on record, 25% of them singletons. Approximately 12% of the sample is in the top ten clones. The specimen was PBMCs or a T cell subset sorted from them (not recorded which). These receptors came from an adult woman who had mild COVID-19 (a few samples of this study predate the infection). The sample titles of this study are shuffled in the database, so cell type and time point are left out; the donor was told from shared clones.

This sequence joins TRBV6-5 and TRBJ1-2; no definite D call. V lost 0 bases and J lost 2, with 7 bases in between. CDR1 is MNHEY, CDR2 SVGAGI, per germline. The CDR3 runs 14 residues. The CDR3 DNA follows: TGTGCCAGCAGTTACTCGCCCAGCAACTATGGCTACACCTTC. Its protein product is CASSYSPSNYGYTF.

This chain uses TRBV7-2 with TRBJ2-5, with 7 positions matching TRBD1. Per germline, CDR1 SGHTA and CDR2 FQGNSA. This CDR3 contains 15 residues. The V gene end was trimmed by 5 bases and the J gene end by 4 bases; junction bases not matched to a gene: 10. The CDR3 protein is CASSGQTGFGETQYF. The CDR3 nucleotides read TGTGCCAGCAGCGGCCAGACAGGGTTCGGAGAGACCCAGTACTTC.

This chain uses TRBV7-2 with TRBJ2-5; 15 nucleotides match TRBD2. The CDR3 contains 18 residues. V shed 5 bases, J shed 5 bases, and the junction held 12 bases outside the gene matches. Germline V gene sequence: CDR1 SGHTA, CDR2 FQGNSA. The CDR3 sequence: CASSTGLAGGHLKETQYF. The CDR3 bases are TGTGCCAGCAGCACGGGACTAGCGGGAGGCCACTTGAAGGAGACCCAGTACTTC.

The V gene is TRBV5-1, the J gene TRBJ2-2; the D is unclear. This CDR3 contains 15 residues. V shed 5 bases and J shed 0 bases, with 11 bases lying between them. In germline, CDR1 is SGHRS, CDR2 YFSETQ. The DNA of the CDR3 is TGCGCCAGCAGACTATGGGCCGCGAACACCGGGGAGCTGTTTTTT. It specifies CASRLWAANTGELFF.

This clonotype showed up just a few times. V gene TRBV7-6 combines with J gene TRBJ2-5; maybe TRBD1 (5 bases). CDR3 length: 13 amino acids. CDR1 SGHVS and CDR2 FNYEAQ come from the germline V gene. V was cut by 5 bases and J by 4 bases, with 11 bases left in between. CDR3 in DNA: TGTGCCAGCAGCCATCGACAGCCAGAGACCCAGTACTTC. Its protein is CASSHRQPETQYF.